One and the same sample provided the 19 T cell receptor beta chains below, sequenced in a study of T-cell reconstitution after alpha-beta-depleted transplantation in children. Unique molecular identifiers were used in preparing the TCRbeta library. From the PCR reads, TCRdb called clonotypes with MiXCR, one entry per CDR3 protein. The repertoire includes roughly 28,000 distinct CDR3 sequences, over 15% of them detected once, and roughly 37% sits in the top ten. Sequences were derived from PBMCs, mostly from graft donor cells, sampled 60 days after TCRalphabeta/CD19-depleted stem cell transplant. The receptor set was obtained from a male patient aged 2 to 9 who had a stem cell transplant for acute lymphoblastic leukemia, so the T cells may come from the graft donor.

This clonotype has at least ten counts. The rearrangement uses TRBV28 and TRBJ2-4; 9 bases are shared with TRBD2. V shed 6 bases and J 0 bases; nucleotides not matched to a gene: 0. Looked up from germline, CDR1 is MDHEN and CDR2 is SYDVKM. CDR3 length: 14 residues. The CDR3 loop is CASRLAGAKNIQYF. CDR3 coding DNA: TGTGCCAGCAGACTAGCGGGAGCCAAAAACATTCAGTACTTC.

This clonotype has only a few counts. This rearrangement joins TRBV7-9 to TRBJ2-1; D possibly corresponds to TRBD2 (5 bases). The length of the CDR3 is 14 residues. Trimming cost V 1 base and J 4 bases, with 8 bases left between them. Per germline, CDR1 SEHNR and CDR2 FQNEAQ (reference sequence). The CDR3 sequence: CASSLGTGYNEQFF. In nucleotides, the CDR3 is TGTGCCAGCAGCTTAGGGACTGGATACAATGAGCAGTTCTTC.

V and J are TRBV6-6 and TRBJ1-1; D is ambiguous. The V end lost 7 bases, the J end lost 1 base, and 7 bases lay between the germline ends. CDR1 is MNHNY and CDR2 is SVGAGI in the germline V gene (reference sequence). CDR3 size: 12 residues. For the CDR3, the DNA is TGTGCCAGCAAGCGCGAGAACACTGAAGCTTTCTTT. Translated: CASKRENTEAFF.

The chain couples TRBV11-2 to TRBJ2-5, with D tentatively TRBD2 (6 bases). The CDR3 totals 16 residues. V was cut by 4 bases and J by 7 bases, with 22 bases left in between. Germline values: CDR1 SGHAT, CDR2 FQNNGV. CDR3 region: CASSSRDRDWVGTQYF. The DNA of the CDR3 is TGTGCCAGCAGCTCGCGGGACCGTGATTGGGTGGGGACCCAGTACTTC.

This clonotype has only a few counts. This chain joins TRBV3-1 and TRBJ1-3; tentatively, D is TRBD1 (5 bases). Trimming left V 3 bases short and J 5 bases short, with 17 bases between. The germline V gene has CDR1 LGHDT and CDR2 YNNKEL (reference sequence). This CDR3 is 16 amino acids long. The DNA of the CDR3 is TGTGCCAGCAGCCATACTTCGGGGGGGAAGAGAAACACCATATATTTT. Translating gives CASSHTSGGKRNTIYF. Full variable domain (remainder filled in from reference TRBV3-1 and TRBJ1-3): DTAVSQTPKYLVTQMGNDKSIKCEQNLGHDTMYWYKQDSKKFLKIMFSYNNKELIINETVPNRFSPKSPDKAHLNLHINSLELGDSAVYFCASSHTSGGKRNTIYFGEGSWLTVV.

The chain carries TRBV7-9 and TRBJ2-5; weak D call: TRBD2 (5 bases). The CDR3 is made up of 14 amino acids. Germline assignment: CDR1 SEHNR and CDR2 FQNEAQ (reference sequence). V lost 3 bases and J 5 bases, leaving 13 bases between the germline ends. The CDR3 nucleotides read TGTGCCAGCAGCTTCCGGGCGGGCCTGGAGACCCAGTACTTC. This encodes CASSFRAGLETQYF.

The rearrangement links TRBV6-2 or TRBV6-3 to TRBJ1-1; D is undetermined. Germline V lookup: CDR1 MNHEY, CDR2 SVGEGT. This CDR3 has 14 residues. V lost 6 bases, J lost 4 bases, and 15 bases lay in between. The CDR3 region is CASSPKTGATEAFF. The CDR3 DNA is TGTGCCAGCAGCCCAAAAACGGGTGCCACTGAAGCTTTCTTT.

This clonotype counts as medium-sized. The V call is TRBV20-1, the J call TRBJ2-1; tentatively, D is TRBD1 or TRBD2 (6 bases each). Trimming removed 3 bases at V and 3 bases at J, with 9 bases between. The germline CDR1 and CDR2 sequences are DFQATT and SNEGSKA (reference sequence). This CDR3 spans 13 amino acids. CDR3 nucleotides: TGCAGTGCTAGCGGGGGCAACTACAATGAGCAGTTCTTC. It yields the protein CSASGGNYNEQFF.

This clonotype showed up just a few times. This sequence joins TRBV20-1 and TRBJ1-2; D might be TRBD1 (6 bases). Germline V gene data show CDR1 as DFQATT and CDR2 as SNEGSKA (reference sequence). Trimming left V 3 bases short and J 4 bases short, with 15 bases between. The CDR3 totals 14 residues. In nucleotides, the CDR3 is TGCAGTGCTAGTTTGCAGGGGTTAGTCTATGGCTACACCTTC. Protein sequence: CSASLQGLVYGYTF.

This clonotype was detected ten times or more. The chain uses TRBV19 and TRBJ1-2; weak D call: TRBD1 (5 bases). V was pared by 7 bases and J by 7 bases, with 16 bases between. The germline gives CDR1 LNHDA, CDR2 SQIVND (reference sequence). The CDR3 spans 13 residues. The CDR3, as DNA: TGTGCCAGTATTACCAGGGAAGGGAGTGGCTACACCTTC. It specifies CASITREGSGYTF. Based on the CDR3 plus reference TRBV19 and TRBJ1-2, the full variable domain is DGGITQSPKYLFRKEGQNVTLSCEQNLNHDAMYWYRQDPGQGLRLIYYSQIVNDFQKGDIAEGYSVSREKKESFPLTVTSAQKNPTAFYLCASITREGSGYTFGSGTRLTVV.

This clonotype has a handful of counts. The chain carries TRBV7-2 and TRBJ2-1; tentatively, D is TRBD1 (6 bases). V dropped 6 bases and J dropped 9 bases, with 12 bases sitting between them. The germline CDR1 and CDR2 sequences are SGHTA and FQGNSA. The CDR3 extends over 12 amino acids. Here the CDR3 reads CASSPLRGEQFF. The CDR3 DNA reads TGTGCCAGCAGTCCCCTCAGGGGTGAGCAGTTCTTC.

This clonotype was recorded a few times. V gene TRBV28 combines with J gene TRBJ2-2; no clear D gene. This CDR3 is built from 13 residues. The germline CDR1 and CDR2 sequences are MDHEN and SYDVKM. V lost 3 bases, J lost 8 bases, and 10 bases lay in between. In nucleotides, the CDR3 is TGTGCCAGCAGTTTGGCTATTCCAGGGGAGCTGTTTTTT. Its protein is CASSLAIPGELFF. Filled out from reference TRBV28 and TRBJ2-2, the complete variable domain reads DVKVTQSSRYLVKRTGEKVFLECVQDMDHENMFWYRQDPGLGLRLIYFSYDVKMKEKGDIPEGYSVSREKKERFSLILESASTNQTSMYLCASSLAIPGELFFGEGSRLTVL.

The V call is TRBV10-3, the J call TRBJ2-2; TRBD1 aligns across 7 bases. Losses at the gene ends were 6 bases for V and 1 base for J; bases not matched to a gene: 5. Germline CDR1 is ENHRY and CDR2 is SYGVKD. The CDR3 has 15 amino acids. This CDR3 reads CAISQGTVNTGELFF. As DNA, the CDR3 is TGTGCCATCAGCCAAGGGACAGTGAACACCGGGGAGCTGTTTTTT.

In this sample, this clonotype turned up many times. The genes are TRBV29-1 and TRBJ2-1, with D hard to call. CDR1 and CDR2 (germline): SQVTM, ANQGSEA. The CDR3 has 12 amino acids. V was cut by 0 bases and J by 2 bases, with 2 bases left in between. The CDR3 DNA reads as TGCAGCGTTGAAGACACCTACAATGAGCAGTTCTTC. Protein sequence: CSVEDTYNEQFF.

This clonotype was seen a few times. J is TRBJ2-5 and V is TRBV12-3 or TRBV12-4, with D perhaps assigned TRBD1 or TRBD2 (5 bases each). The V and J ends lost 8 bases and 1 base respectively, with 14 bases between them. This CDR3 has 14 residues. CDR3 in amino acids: CASQRSTGQETQYF. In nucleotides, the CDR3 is TGTGCCAGCCAGCGGAGTACAGGCCAAGAGACCCAGTACTTC.

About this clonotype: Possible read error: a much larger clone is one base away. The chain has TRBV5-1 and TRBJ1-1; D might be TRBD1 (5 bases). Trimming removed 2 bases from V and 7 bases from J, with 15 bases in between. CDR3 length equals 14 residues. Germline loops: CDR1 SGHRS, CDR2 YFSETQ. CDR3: CASSLILQDIEAFF. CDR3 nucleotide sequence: TGCGCCAGCAGCTTAATCCTCCAGGACATTGAAGCTTTCTTT.

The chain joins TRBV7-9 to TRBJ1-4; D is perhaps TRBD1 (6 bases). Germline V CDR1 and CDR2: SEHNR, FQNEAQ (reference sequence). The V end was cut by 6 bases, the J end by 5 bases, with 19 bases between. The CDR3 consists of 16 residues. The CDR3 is CASRRGGQGTNEKLFF. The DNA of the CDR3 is TGTGCCAGCAGGAGAGGGGGGCAGGGAACAAATGAAAAACTGTTTTTT.

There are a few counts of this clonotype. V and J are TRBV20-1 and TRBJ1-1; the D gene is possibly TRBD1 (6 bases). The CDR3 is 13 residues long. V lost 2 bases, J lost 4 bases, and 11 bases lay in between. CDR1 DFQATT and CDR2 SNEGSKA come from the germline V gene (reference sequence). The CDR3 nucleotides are TGCAGTGCTAGACGGGGGGGCGGCACTGAAGCTTTCTTT. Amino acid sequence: CSARRGGGTEAFF.

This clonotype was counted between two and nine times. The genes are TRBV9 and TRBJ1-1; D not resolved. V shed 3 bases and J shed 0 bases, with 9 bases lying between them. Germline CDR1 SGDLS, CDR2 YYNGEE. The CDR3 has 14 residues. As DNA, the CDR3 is TGTGCCAGCAGCGCGGGAACGGTGAACACTGAAGCTTTCTTT. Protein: CASSAGTVNTEAFF.